What follows are 2 T cell receptor beta chains derived from one specimen sequenced in a study of cytomegalovirus exposure and HLA in healthy donors. In the PCR, 60 Vbeta and 13 Jbeta primers were used. The assay was immunoSEQ multiplex PCR, and TCRdb's table has in-frame clones only and misses some. Among some 57,000 clones, approximately 70% were seen once, and the ten largest hold roughly a fifth. The sequenced sample was PBMCs. Receptors originate from an older woman in good health and CMV-seropositive.

The sample holds a few counts of this clone. The junction departs from germline at one end; a sequencing error may be responsible. The chain is built from TRBV7-2 and TRBJ2-1, with 15 bases that match TRBD2. This CDR3 comprises 17 residues. CDR1 SGHTA and CDR2 FQGNSA come from the germline V gene. The CDR3, as DNA: TGCGCCAGCAGCCCGGGACTAGCGGGGGGCTCGGATCATGAGCAGTTCTTC. Its protein is CASSPGLAGGSDHEQFF.

In its sample, this clone was seen a few times. The chain carries TRBV15 and TRBJ2-4; TRBD1 agrees at 8 bases. The CDR3 loop spans 15 amino acids. Germline V CDR1 and CDR2: LNHNV, YYDKDF (reference sequence). Trimming at V came to 6 bases and at J to 6 bases, leaving 10 bases not matched to a gene. This CDR3 is CATRTTGGSGNIQYF. In DNA form, the CDR3 reads TGTGCCACCAGGACAACAGGGGGGTCAGGAAACATTCAGTACTTC.